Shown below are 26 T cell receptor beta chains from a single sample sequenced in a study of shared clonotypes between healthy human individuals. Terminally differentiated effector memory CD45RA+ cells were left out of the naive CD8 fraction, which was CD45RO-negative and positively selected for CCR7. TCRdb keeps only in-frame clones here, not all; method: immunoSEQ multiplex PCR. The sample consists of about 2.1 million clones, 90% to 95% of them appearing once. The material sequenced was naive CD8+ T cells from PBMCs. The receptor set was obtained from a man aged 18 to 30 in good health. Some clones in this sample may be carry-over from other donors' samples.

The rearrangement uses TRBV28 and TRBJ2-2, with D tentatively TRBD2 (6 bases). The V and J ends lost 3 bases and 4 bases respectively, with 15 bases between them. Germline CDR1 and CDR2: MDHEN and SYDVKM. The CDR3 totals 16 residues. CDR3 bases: TGTGCCAGCAGTTTTTTGAGTTTGGGGGGCACCGGGGAGCTGTTTTTT. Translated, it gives CASSFLSLGGTGELFF.

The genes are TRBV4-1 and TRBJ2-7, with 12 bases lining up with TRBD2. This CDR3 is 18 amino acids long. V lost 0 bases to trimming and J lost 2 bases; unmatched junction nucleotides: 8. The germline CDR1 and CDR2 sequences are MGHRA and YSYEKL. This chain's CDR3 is CASSQDRGRLAGAYEQYF. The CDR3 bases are TGCGCCAGCAGCCAAGATAGGGGCCGACTAGCGGGAGCCTACGAGCAGTACTTC.

The CDR3 protein is CATSSRMGLAGNEQFF. The DNA of the CDR3 is TGTGCCACCAGCAGCCGAATGGGACTAGCGGGCAATGAGCAGTTCTTC. The chain recombines TRBV15 with TRBJ2-1; TRBD2 matches at 12 bases. Trimming removed 3 bases from V and 6 bases from J; junction bases left unmatched: 6. Germline values: CDR1 LNHNV, CDR2 YYDKDF (reference sequence). The CDR3 length is 16 residues.

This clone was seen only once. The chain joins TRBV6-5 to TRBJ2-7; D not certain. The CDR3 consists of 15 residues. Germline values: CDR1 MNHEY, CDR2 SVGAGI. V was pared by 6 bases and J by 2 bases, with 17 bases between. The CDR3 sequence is CASRAGVDPAYEQYF. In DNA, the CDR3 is TGTGCCAGCAGGGCCGGAGTAGATCCCGCCTACGAGCAGTACTTC.

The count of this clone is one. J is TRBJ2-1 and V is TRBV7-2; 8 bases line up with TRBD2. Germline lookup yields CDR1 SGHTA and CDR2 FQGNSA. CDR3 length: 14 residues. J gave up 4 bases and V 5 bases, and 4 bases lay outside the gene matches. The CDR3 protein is CASSPGGQYNEQFF. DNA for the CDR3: TGTGCCAGCAGCCCGGGGGGGCAGTACAATGAGCAGTTCTTC. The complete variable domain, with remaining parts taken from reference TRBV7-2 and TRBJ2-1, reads GAGVSQSPSNKVTEKGKDVELRCDPISGHTALYWYRQSLGQGLEFLIYFQGNSAPDKSGLPSDRFSAERTGGSVSTLTIQRTQQEDSAVYLCASSPGGQYNEQFFGPGTRLTVL.

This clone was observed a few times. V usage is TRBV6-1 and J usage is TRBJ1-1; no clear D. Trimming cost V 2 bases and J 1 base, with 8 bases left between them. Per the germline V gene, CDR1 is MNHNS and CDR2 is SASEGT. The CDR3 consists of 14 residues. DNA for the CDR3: TGTGCCAGCAGTGAAATGGCCAAGAACACTGAAGCTTTCTTT. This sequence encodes CASSEMAKNTEAFF.

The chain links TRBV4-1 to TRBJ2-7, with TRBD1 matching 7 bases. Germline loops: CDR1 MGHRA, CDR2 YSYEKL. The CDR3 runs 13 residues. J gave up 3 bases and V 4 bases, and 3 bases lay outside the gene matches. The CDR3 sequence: CASSRDSYYEQYF. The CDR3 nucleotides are TGCGCCAGCAGCCGGGACAGCTACTACGAGCAGTACTTC.

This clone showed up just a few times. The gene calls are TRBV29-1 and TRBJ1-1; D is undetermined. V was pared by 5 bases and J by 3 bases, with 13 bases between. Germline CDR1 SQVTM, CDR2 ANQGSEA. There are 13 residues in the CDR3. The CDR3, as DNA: TGCAGCGTTCTGCCGGGAGGGTACACTGAAGCTTTCTTT. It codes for CSVLPGGYTEAFF.

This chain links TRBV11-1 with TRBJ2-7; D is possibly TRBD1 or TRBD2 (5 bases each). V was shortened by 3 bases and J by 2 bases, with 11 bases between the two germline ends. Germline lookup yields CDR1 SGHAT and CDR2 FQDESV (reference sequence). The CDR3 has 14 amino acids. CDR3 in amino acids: CASSFGGVTYEQYF. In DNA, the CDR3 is TGTGCCAGCAGCTTTGGGGGAGTAACCTACGAGCAGTACTTC.

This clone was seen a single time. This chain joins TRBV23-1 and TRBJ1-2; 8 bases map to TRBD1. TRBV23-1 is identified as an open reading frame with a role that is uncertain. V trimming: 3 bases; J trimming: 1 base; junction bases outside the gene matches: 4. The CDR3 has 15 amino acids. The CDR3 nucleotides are TGCGCCAGCAGTCAGTACAGGGGGAATAACTATGGCTACACCTTC. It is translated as CASSQYRGNNYGYTF.

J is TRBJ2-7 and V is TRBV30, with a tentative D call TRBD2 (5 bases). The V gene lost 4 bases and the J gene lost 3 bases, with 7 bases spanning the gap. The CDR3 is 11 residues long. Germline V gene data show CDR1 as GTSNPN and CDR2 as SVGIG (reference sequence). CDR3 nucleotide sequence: TGTGCCTGGAAGGCGGGCTACGAGCAGTACTTC. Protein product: CAWKAGYEQYF.

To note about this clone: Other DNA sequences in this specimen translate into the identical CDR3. The CDR3 is CASSYGASEQYF. DNA for the CDR3: TGTGCCAGCAGTTATGGGGCTTCCGAGCAGTACTTC. V usage is TRBV6-6 and J usage is TRBJ2-7; weak D call: TRBD1 (5 bases). The CDR3 length is 12 residues. Per the germline V gene, CDR1 is MNHNY and CDR2 is SVGAGI (reference sequence). V lost 3 bases, J lost 6 bases, and 9 bases lay in between.

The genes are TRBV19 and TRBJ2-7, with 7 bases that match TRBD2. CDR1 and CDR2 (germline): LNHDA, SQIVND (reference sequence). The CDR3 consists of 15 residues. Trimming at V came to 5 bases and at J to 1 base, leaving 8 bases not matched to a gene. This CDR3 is CASSGRENPSYEQYF. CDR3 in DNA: TGTGCCAGTAGTGGGCGGGAGAATCCTTCCTACGAGCAGTACTTC.

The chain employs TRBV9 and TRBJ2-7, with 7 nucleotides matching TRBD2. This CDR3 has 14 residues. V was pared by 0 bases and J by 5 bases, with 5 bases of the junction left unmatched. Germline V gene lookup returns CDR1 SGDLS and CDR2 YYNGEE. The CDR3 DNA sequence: TGTGCCAGCAGCGTAGGCGGGAGAGTCCACGAGCAGTACTTC. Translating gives CASSVGGRVHEQYF.

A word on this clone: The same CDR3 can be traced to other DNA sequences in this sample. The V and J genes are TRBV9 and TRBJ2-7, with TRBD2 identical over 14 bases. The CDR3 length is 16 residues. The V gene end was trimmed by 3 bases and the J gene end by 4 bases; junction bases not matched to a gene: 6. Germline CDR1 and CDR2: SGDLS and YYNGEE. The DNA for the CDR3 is TGTGCCAGCAGCGCGGGACTAGCGGGAGCTGGGTACGAGCAGTACTTC. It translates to CASSAGLAGAGYEQYF.

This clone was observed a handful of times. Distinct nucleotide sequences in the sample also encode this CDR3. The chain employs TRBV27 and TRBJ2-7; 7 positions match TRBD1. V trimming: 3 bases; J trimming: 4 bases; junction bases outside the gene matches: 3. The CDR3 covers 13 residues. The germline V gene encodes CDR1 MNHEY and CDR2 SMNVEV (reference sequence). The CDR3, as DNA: TGTGCCAGCAGTTTCACAGGGGTGTACGAGCAGTACTTC. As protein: CASSFTGVYEQYF.

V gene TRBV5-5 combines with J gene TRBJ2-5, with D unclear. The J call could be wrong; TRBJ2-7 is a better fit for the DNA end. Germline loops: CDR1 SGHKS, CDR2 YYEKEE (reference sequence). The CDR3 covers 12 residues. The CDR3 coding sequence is TGTGCCAGCAGCTTGGAAAAGAACGAGCAGTACTTC. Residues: CASSLEKNEQYF.

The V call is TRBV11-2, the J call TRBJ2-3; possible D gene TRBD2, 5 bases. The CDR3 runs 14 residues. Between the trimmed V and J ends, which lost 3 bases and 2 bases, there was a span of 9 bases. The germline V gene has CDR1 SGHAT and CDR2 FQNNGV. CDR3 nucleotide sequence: TGTGCCAGCAGCTTTCCGGGATCCACAGATACGCAGTATTTT. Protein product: CASSFPGSTDTQYF.

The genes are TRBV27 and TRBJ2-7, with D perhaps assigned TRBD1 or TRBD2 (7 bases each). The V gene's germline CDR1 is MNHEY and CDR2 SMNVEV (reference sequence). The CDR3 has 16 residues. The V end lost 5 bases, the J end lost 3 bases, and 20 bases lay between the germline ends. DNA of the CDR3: TGTGCCAGCAGTACAAGGCCAGGGGGGGCGAGCTACGAGCAGTACTTC. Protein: CASSTRPGGASYEQYF.

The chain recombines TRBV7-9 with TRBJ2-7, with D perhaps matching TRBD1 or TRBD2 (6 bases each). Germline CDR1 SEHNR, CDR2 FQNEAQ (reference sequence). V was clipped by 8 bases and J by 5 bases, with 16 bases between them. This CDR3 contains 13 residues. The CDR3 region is CASRGQGPDEQYF. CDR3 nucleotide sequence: TGTGCCAGCCGGGGGCAGGGGCCGGACGAGCAGTACTTC. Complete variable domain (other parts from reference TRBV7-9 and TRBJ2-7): DTGVSQNPRHKITKRGQNVTFRCDPISEHNRLYWYRQTLGQGPEFLTYFQNEAQLEKSRLLSDRFSAERPKGSFSTLEIQRTEQGDSAMYLCASRGQGPDEQYFGPGTRLTVT.

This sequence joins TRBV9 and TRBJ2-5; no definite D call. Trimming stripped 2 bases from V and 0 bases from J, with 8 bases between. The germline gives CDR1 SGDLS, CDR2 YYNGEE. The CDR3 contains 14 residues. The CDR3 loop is CASSVSVDQETQYF. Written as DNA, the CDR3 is TGTGCCAGCAGCGTCTCGGTGGACCAAGAGACCCAGTACTTC.

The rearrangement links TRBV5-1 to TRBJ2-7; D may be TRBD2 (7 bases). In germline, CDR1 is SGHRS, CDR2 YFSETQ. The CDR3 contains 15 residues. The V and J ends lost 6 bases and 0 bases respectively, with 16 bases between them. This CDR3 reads CASTAGGGSSYEQYF. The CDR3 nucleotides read TGCGCCAGCACCGCCGGCGGGGGCAGCTCCTACGAGCAGTACTTC.

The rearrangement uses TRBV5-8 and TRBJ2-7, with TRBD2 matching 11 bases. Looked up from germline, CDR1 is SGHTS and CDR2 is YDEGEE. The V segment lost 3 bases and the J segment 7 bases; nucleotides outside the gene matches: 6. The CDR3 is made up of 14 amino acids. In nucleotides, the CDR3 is TGTGCCAGCAGCTGGGGACTAGCGGCGGAGGAGCAGTACTTC. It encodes CASSWGLAAEEQYF.

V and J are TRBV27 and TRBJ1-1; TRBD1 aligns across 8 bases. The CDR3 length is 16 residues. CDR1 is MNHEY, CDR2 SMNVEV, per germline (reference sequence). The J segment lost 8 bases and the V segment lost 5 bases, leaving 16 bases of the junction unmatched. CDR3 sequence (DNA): TGTGCCAGCAGTCCCGCCCGGACAGGGAGCTCCTCCGAAGCTTTCTTT. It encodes CASSPARTGSSSEAFF.

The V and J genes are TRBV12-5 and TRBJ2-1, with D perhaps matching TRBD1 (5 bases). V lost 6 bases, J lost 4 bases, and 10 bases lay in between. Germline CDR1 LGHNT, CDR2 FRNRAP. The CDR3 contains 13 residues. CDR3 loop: CASGRDRYNEQFF. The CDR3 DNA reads TGTGCTAGTGGCAGAGACAGATACAATGAGCAGTTCTTC. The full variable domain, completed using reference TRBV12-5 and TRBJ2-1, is DARVTQTPRHKVTEMGQEVTMRCQPILGHNTVFWYRQTMMQGLELLAYFRNRAPLDDSGMPKDRFSAEMPDATLATLKIQPSEPRDSAVYFCASGRDRYNEQFFGPGTRLTVL.

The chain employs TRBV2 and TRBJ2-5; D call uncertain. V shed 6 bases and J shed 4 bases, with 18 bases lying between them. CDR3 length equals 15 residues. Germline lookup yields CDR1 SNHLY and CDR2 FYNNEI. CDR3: CASSSPGRLIETQYF. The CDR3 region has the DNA TGTGCCAGCAGCTCACCCGGTCGCCTCATAGAGACCCAGTACTTC.